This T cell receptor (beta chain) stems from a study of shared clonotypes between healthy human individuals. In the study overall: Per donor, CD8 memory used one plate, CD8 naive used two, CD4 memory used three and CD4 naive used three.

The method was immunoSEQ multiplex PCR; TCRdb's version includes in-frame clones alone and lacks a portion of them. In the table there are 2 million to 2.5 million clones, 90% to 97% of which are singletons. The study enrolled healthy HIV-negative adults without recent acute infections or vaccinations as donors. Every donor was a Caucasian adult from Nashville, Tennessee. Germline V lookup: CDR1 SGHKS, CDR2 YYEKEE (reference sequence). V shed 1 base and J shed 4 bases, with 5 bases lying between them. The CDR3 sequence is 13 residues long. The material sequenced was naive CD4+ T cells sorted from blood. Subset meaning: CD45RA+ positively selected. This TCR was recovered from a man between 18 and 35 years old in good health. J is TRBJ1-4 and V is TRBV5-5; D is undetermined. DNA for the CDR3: TGTGCCAGCAGCTTGACTGGTAATGAAAAACTGTTTTTT. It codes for CASSLTGNEKLFF.